This T cell receptor (beta chain) was sequenced for a study of blood T cell repertoires in COVID-19. Study as a whole: The United States, Italy and Spain provided the acute and convalescent COVID-19 samples. Sources were T cells, B-cell-depleted T cells, or PBMCs; the material itself was cDNA or gDNA.

This CDR3 contains 13 residues. The germline CDR1 and CDR2 sequences are ENHRY and SYGVKD. Between the trimmed V and J ends, which lost 2 bases and 7 bases, there was a span of 8 bases. Authors' analysis steps: For nucleated cells, counts were estimated from reference gene primer amplification. Measured with immunoSEQ multiplex PCR; TCRdb has only the in-frame clones, and not every one. Clone size and the V and J calls come from that table; the DNA yielded D and trimming. The sample comprises more than 200,000 clones, approximately 84% of which are singletons, and 5.9% rests with the top ten. The source material was peripheral blood. The chain uses TRBV10-3 and TRBJ1-4, with D perhaps matching TRBD1 (5 bases). The clonotype originates from a man at least 80 years old with acute or convalescent COVID-19. CDR3 sequence: CAISEQGGEKLFF. CDR3 sequence (DNA): TGTGCCATCAGTGAGCAGGGAGGTGAAAAACTGTTTTTT.